Listed here is a single TCR beta chain. Its antigen remains unidentified. The record originates from a study of CD4 T cells in relation to SARS-CoV-2 and coronaviruses. Some clones are missing from TCRdb's copy, which holds only in-frame ones; the method was immunoSEQ multiplex PCR. The sample records about 22,000 clones, around 72% being singletons. Before the COVID-19 pandemic, during about 2011-2019, CD4+ T cells were taken from unexposed donors. CD4+ T cells were isolated from the cells after roughly 11 days of culture. The CDR3 extends over 12 amino acids. Trimming pared 11 bases from V and 7 bases from J, leaving 17 bases between. Germline V CDR1 and CDR2: LNHDA, SQIVND (reference sequence).

The chain is built from TRBV19 and TRBJ1-1; D is possibly TRBD1 (6 bases). This sequence was found in a human donor in good health. The specimen was CD4+ T cells from PBMCs, cultured in vitro. In DNA, the CDR3 is TGTGCCGCCGGTAATCAGGGGATTGAAGCTTTCTTT. It codes for CAAGNQGIEAFF.